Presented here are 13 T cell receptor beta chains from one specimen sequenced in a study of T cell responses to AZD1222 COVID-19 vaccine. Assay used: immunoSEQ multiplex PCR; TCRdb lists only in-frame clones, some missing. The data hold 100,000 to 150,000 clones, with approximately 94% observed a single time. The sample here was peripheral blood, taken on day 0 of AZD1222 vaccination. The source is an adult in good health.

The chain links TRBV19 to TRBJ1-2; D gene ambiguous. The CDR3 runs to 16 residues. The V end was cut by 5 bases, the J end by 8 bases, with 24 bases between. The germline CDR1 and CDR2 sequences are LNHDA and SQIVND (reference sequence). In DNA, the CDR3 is TGTGCCAGTAGTTTCCGGGCCGATCCGTTCCCCTTAGGCTACACCTTC. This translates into CASSFRADPFPLGYTF. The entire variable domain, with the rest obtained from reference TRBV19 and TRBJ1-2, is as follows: DGGITQSPKYLFRKEGQNVTLSCEQNLNHDAMYWYRQDPGQGLRLIYYSQIVNDFQKGDIAEGYSVSREKKESFPLTVTSAQKNPTAFYLCASSFRADPFPLGYTFGSGTRLTVV.

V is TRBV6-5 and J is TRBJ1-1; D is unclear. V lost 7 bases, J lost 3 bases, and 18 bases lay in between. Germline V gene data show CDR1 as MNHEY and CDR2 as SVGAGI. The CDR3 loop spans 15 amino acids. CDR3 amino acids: CASTLGGTGDTEAFF. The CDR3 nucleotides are TGTGCCAGCACCCTGGGCGGAACCGGGGACACTGAAGCTTTCTTT.

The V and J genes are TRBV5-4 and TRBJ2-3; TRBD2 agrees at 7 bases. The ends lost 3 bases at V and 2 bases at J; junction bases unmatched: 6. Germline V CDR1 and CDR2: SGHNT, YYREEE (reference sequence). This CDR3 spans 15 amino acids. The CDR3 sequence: CASSWGGLDTDTQYF. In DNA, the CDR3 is TGTGCCAGCAGCTGGGGCGGACTAGACACAGATACGCAGTATTTT.

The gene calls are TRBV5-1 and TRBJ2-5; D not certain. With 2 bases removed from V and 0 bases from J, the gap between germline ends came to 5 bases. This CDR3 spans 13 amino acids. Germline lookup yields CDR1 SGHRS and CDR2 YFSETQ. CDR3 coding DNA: TGCGCCAGCAGCTTCGGTAACCAAGAGACCCAGTACTTC. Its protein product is CASSFGNQETQYF.

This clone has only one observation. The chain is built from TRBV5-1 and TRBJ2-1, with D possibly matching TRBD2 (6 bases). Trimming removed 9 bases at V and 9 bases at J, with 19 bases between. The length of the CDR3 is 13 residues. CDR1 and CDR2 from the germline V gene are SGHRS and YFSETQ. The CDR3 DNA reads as TGCGCCACCAGAGGGGTCACCGGGGGTGAGCAGTTCTTC. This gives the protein CATRGVTGGEQFF.

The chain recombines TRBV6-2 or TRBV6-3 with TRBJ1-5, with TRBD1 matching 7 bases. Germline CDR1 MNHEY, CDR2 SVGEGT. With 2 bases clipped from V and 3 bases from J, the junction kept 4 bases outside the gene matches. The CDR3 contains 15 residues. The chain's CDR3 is CASSYRDSYNQPQHF. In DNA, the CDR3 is TGTGCCAGCAGTTACCGGGACAGCTACAATCAGCCCCAGCATTTT.

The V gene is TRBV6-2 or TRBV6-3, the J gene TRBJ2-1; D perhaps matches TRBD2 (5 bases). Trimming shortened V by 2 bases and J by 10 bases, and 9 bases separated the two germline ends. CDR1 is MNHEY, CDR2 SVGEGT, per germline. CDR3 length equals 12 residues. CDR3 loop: CASSYDGNEQFF. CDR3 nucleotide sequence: TGTGCCAGCAGTTACGACGGGAACGAGCAGTTCTTC.

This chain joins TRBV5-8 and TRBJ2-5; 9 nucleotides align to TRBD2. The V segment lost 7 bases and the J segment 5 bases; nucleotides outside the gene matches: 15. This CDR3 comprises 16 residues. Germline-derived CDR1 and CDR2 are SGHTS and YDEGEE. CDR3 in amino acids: CASHTAAGGRVETQYF. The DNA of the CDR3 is TGTGCCAGCCACACAGCCGCGGGAGGGAGGGTGGAGACCCAGTACTTC. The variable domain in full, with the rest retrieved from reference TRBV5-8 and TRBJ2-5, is EAGVTQSPTHLIKTRGQQATLRCSPISGHTSVYWYQQALGLGLQFLLWYDEGEERNRGNFPPRFSGRQFPNYSSELNVNALELEDSALYLCASHTAAGGRVETQYFGPGTRLLVL.

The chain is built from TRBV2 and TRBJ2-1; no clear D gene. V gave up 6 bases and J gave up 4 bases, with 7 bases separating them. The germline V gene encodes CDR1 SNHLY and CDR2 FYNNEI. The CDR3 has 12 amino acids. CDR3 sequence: CASRGLYNEQFF. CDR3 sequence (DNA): TGTGCCAGCAGGGGGTTGTACAATGAGCAGTTCTTC.

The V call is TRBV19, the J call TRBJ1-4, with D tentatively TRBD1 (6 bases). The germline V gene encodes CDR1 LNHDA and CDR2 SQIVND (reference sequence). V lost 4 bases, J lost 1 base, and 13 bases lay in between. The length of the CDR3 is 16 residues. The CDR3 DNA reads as TGTGCCAGTAGTAACGACAGGAGGATAACTAATGAAAAACTGTTTTTT. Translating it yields CASSNDRRITNEKLFF.

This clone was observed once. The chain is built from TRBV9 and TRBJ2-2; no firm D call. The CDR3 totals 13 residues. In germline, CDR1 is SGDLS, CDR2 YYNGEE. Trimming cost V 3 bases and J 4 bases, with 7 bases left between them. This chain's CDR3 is CASSGTVTGELFF. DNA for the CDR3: TGTGCCAGCAGCGGGACGGTCACCGGGGAGCTGTTTTTT.

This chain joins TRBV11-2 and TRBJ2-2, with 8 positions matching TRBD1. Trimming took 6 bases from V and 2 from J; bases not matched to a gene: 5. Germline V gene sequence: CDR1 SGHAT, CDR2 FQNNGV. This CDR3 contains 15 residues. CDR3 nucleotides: TGTGCCAGCAGTTTCTCAGGGGGCAACACCGGGGAGCTGTTTTTT. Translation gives CASSFSGGNTGELFF.

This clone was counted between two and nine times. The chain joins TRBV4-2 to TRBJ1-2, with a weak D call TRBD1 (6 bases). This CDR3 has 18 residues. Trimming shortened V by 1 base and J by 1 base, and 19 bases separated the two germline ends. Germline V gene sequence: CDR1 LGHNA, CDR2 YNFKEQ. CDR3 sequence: CASSQGGAEQLINYGYTF. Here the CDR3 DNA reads TGTGCCAGCAGCCAAGGGGGGGCAGAACAACTTATTAACTATGGCTACACCTTC.